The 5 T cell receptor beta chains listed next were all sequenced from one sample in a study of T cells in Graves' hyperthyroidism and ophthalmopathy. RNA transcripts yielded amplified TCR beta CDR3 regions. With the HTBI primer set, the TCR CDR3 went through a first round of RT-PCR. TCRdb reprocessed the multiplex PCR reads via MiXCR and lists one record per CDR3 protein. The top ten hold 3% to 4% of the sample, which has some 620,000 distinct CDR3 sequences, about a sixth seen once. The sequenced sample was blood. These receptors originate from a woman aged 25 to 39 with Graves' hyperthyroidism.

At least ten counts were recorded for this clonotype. CDR3 coding DNA: TGTGCCAGCAGCCAGGGACTAGCGGGATCAGAGACCCAGTACTTC. Translation: CASSQGLAGSETQYF. The chain recombines TRBV3-1 with TRBJ2-5; 13 nucleotides agree with TRBD2. The CDR3 totals 15 residues. V trimming: 3 bases; J trimming: 4 bases; junction bases outside the gene matches: 2. Germline CDR1 and CDR2: LGHDT and YNNKEL (reference sequence).

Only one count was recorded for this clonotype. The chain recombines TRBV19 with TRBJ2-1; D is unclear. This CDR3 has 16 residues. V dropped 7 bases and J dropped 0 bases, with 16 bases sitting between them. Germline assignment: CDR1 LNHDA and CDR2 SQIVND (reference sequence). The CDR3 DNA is TGTGCCAGTACCCTCGGAGCTTCAAGCTCCTACAATGAGCAGTTCTTC. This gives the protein CASTLGASSSYNEQFF.

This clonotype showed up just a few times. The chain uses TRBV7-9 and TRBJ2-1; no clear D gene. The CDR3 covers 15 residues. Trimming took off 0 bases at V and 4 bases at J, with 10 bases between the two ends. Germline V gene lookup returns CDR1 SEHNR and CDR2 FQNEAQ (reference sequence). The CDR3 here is CASSLAEGQYNEQFF. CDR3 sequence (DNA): TGTGCCAGCAGCTTAGCGGAAGGGCAATACAATGAGCAGTTCTTC.

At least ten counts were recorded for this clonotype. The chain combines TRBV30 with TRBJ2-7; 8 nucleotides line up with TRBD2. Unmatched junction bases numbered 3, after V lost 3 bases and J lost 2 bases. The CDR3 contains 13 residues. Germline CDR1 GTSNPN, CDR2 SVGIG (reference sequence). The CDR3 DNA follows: TGTGCCTGGAGGGACGGGAGGGCCTACGAGCAGTACTTC. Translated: CAWRDGRAYEQYF.

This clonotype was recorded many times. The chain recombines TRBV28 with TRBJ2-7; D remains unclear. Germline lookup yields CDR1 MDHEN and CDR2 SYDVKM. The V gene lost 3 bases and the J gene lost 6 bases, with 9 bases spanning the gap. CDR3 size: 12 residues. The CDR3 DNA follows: TGTGCCAGCAGTTTGCGCCTCTTCGAGCAGTACTTC. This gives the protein CASSLRLFEQYF.